Given below is one T cell receptor beta chain in context. These data are taken from a study of T cells expressing NK-cell markers. TCRdb re-called the 5' RACE reads; every CDR3 protein appears as one record, without DNA. Recorded for this sample: roughly 150,000 distinct CDR3 sequences. Per germline, CDR1 SGHDN and CDR2 FVKESK. CDR3 size: 16 residues. This clonotype originated in a man aged 18-75 years in good health. The sequenced material came from blood T cells: a sorted CD56 or NKG2C T cell subset, CD4+ or CD8+ T cells, or bulk PBMC T cells (not recorded which). This rearrangement joins TRBV14 to TRBJ2-3; as DNA is missing, the TRBD1 call by TCRdb cannot be tested. This CDR3 is CASSQAIRGNSDTQYF.